Following are 24 T cell receptor beta chains from one sample sequenced in a study of cytomegalovirus exposure and HLA in healthy donors. PCR was performed using 60 Vbeta and 13 Jbeta primers. TCRdb keeps only in-frame clones here, not all; method: immunoSEQ multiplex PCR. This table has about 140,000 clones, around 73% appearing once. Sequencing was performed on PBMCs. The receptor set was obtained from a woman aged 40 to 50 in good health and CMV-seronegative.

The chain has TRBV6-5 and TRBJ1-2; TRBD1 matches at 11 bases. CDR3 size: 16 residues. Losses at the gene ends were 2 bases for V and 4 bases for J; bases not matched to a gene: 6. The V gene's germline CDR1 is MNHEY and CDR2 SVGAGI. The DNA of the CDR3 is TGTGCCAGCAGTTACCAGGGACAGGGGGTAGGCTATGGCTACACCTTC. Its protein product is CASSYQGQGVGYGYTF.

The V call is TRBV11-2, the J call TRBJ2-1; D gene uncertain. CDR1 SGHAT and CDR2 FQNNGV come from the germline V gene. This CDR3 spans 16 amino acids. Trimming removed 8 bases from V and 0 bases from J, with 17 bases in between. The CDR3 DNA reads TGTGCCAGCCGACCTTACCTAAGGAGCTCCTACAATGAGCAGTTCTTC. Residues: CASRPYLRSSYNEQFF.

The genes are TRBV11-3 and TRBJ2-1; 10 bases map to TRBD1. Germline-derived CDR1 and CDR2 are SGHNT and YENEEA. The V and J ends lost 2 bases and 3 bases, in that order; junction bases with no gene match: 7. CDR3 size: 17 residues. CDR3 nucleotides: TGTGCCAGCAGCTTAAACTTCGGGACAGGGGACTACAATGAGCAGTTCTTC. Translation gives CASSLNFGTGDYNEQFF.

V usage is TRBV10-3 and J usage is TRBJ2-5, with TRBD1 identical over 9 bases. This CDR3 spans 14 amino acids. Trimming took 2 bases from V and 4 from J; bases not matched to a gene: 2. Germline lookup yields CDR1 ENHRY and CDR2 SYGVKD. The CDR3 DNA reads TGTGCCATCAGTGAGGGACAGGGGATAGAGACCCAGTACTTC. This codes for CAISEGQGIETQYF.

This clone has just one count. The chain has TRBV5-1 and TRBJ2-5; 10 bases agree with TRBD2. Germline loops: CDR1 SGHRS, CDR2 YFSETQ. V shed 3 bases, J shed 5 bases, and the junction held 10 bases outside the gene matches. The CDR3 is 16 residues long. The CDR3: CASSSWERGGRETQYF. The CDR3 nucleotides are TGCGCCAGCAGCTCCTGGGAGCGGGGGGGCCGGGAGACCCAGTACTTC. The complete variable domain, with remaining parts taken from reference TRBV5-1 and TRBJ2-5, reads KAGVTQTPRYLIKTRGQQVTLSCSPISGHRSVSWYQQTPGQGLQFLFEYFSETQRNKGNFPGRFSGRQFSNSRSEMNVSTLELGDSALYLCASSSWERGGRETQYFGPGTRLLVL.

CDR3: CSVETGGKNTGELFF. The CDR3 nucleotides are TGCAGCGTGGAAACAGGGGGCAAGAACACCGGGGAGCTGTTTTTT. This sequence joins TRBV29-1 and TRBJ2-2; 9 nucleotides align to TRBD1. J was trimmed by 1 base and V by 6 bases; bases with no gene match: 6. There are 15 residues in the CDR3. The germline V gene has CDR1 SQVTM and CDR2 ANQGSEA.

This rearrangement joins TRBV5-1 to TRBJ1-2, with D possibly TRBD1 on 5 matching bases. The CDR3 consists of 15 residues. The germline V gene encodes CDR1 SGHRS and CDR2 YFSETQ. Trimming stripped 2 bases from V and 4 bases from J, with 15 bases between. The CDR3 loop is CASSFGDSASYGYTF. In DNA, the CDR3 is TGCGCCAGCAGCTTTGGAGACAGCGCGTCCTATGGCTACACCTTC.

The CDR3 loop reads CASSSVSGGKYNEQFF. The CDR3 DNA is TGTGCCAGCAGCTCAGTTTCGGGGGGGAAGTACAATGAGCAGTTCTTC. V and J are TRBV5-6 and TRBJ2-1, with TRBD2 matching 8 bases. CDR3 length: 16 amino acids. Germline CDR1 reads SGHDT; CDR2 reads YYEEEE. V dropped 3 bases and J dropped 4; count of bases not matched to a gene: 9.

The rearrangement uses TRBV12-5 and TRBJ1-2, with D uncertain. Germline assignment: CDR1 LGHNT and CDR2 FRNRAP. V was cut by 1 base and J by 2 bases, with 17 bases left in between. This CDR3 comprises 17 residues. CDR3 nucleotide sequence: TGTGCTAGTGGTTTGGAGTTCCGGGGTCTGAAAAACTATGGCTACACCTTC. As protein: CASGLEFRGLKNYGYTF.

The chain combines TRBV4-3 with TRBJ1-2; 7 nucleotides match TRBD1. This CDR3 is 15 amino acids long. Losses at the gene ends were 1 base for V and 7 bases for J; bases not matched to a gene: 9. Germline lookup yields CDR1 LGHNA and CDR2 YSLEER. CDR3 protein: CASSQVTGAESGYTF. DNA of the CDR3: TGCGCCAGCAGCCAAGTTACAGGGGCTGAGAGTGGCTACACCTTC.

J is TRBJ2-7 and V is TRBV5-4, with D maybe TRBD1 (6 bases). CDR1 and CDR2 from the germline V gene are SGHNT and YYREEE (reference sequence). V was trimmed by 1 base and J by 2 bases, leaving 13 bases between them. The CDR3 has 15 amino acids. This CDR3 reads CASSLRGINPYEQYV. The CDR3 DNA reads TGTGCCAGCAGCTTGAGGGGGATTAATCCCTACGAGCAGTACGTC.

This clone showed up just a few times. The chain is built from TRBV5-1 and TRBJ2-2, with D tentatively TRBD1 (6 bases). CDR3 length: 15 residues. The V end was cut by 6 bases, the J end by 4 bases, with 16 bases between. CDR1 is SGHRS, CDR2 YFSETQ, per germline. This chain's CDR3 is CASIPGTIGTGELFF. In DNA form, the CDR3 reads TGCGCCAGCATACCTGGGACAATCGGCACCGGGGAGCTGTTTTTT.

This rearrangement joins TRBV28 to TRBJ1-5, with 9 positions matching TRBD1. Germline V lookup: CDR1 MDHEN, CDR2 SYDVKM. The CDR3 consists of 14 residues. Trimming at V came to 5 bases and at J to 6 bases, leaving 5 bases not matched to a gene. CDR3 bases: TGTGCCAGCAGTCCCACAGGGGGCGGTCAGCCCCAGCATTTT. This encodes CASSPTGGGQPQHF.

This clone was counted many times. V is TRBV6-5 and J is TRBJ2-2; 11 nucleotides align to TRBD2. The junction had 2 bases not matched to a gene; V was cut back by 4 bases and J by 4 bases. The germline V gene has CDR1 MNHEY and CDR2 SVGAGI. The CDR3 is 15 amino acids. CDR3 sequence: CASSLAGGLTGELFF. CDR3 DNA: TGTGCCAGCAGTTTAGCGGGGGGGCTCACCGGGGAGCTGTTTTTT.

This sequence joins TRBV5-6 and TRBJ2-3; TRBD2 agrees at 8 bases. The ends lost 5 bases at V and 3 bases at J; junction bases unmatched: 5. CDR1 and CDR2 from the germline V gene are SGHDT and YYEEEE. This CDR3 contains 14 residues. The CDR3 sequence: CASRSGTRTDTQYF. The CDR3 bases are TGTGCCAGCAGATCCGGGACTAGGACAGATACGCAGTATTTT.

The V and J genes are TRBV28 and TRBJ1-1; D possibly corresponds to TRBD1 (6 bases). CDR3 size: 16 residues. V lost 4 bases to trimming and J lost 3 bases, with 18 bases between them. The germline V gene encodes CDR1 MDHEN and CDR2 SYDVKM. The CDR3 spells CASSSRQVQFYTEAFF. CDR3 in DNA: TGTGCCAGCAGTTCAAGACAGGTACAGTTCTACACTGAAGCTTTCTTT.

The rearrangement links TRBV9 to TRBJ2-2; 7 nucleotides agree with TRBD2. Looked up from germline, CDR1 is SGDLS and CDR2 is YYNGEE. This CDR3 comprises 13 residues. Losses at the gene ends were 4 bases for V and 7 bases for J; bases not matched to a gene: 4. The CDR3 DNA reads TGTGCCAGCAGCTTTCGGGGGGTCGGGGAGCTGTTTTTT. It is translated as CASSFRGVGELFF.

V gene TRBV4-3 combines with J gene TRBJ1-4; 10 nucleotides match TRBD1. Trimming cost V 2 bases and J 6 bases; bases outside gene matches: 12. Germline CDR1 LGHNA, CDR2 YSLEER. This CDR3 contains 18 residues. The CDR3 bases are TGCGCCAGCAGCCAAACTCCGGGACAGGGGCTAGGAGATGAAAAACTGTTTTTT. Its protein is CASSQTPGQGLGDEKLFF.

This clone came up a few times. The J gene is TRBJ1-2, the V gene TRBV6-6; maybe TRBD1 (5 bases). Trimming stripped 5 bases from V and 4 bases from J, with 20 bases between. The CDR3 sequence is 16 residues long. In germline, CDR1 is MNHNY, CDR2 SVGAGI (reference sequence). CDR3 residues: CASSPDAGPSFYGYTF. Here the CDR3 DNA reads TGTGCCAGCAGTCCCGATGCGGGACCGAGCTTCTATGGCTACACCTTC.

This sequence joins TRBV27 and TRBJ2-7; 7 nucleotides line up with TRBD1. The junction had 11 bases not matched to a gene; V was cut back by 6 bases and J by 3 bases. Germline V gives CDR1 MNHEY, CDR2 SMNVEV (reference sequence). The CDR3 consists of 15 residues. CDR3 sequence reads: CASSPRGTRYYEQYV. In DNA, the CDR3 is TGTGCCAGCAGCCCCAGGGGGACCCGTTACTACGAGCAGTACGTC.

Worth noting for this clone: Distinct nucleotide sequences in the sample also encode this CDR3. The genes are TRBV7-9 and TRBJ1-3; no clear D gene. CDR1 is SEHNR and CDR2 is FQNEAQ in the germline V gene (reference sequence). Trimming left V 3 bases short and J 0 bases short, with 6 bases between. The length of the CDR3 is 14 residues. The CDR3 nucleotides are TGTGCCAGCAGCTTGGGGAGCTCTGGAAACACCATATATTTT. Translating it yields CASSLGSSGNTIYF.

The chain's CDR3 is CASSPSRGGTYQPQHF. In DNA, the CDR3 is TGTGCCAGCAGTCCCTCACGGGGAGGGACCTATCAGCCCCAGCATTTT. The chain combines TRBV27 with TRBJ1-5, with TRBD1 as a possible D gene (5 bases). Per the germline V gene, CDR1 is MNHEY and CDR2 is SMNVEV (reference sequence). There are 16 residues in the CDR3. Trimming removed 5 bases from V and 5 bases from J, with 19 bases in between.

This sequence joins TRBV5-6 and TRBJ2-3; the D gene is possibly TRBD2 (6 bases). With 3 bases removed from V and 8 bases from J, the gap between germline ends came to 25 bases. CDR3 length: 17 residues. CDR1 and CDR2 from the germline V gene are SGHDT and YYEEEE. CDR3 sequence: CASSSGGVVALHRTQYF. Here the CDR3 DNA reads TGTGCCAGCAGCTCCGGAGGGGTTGTCGCACTACACCGTACGCAGTATTTT.

The chain links TRBV19 to TRBJ2-3; 9 nucleotides align to TRBD2. CDR3 length: 16 residues. CDR1 is LNHDA and CDR2 is SQIVND in the germline V gene (reference sequence). The junction had 6 bases not matched to a gene; V was cut back by 3 bases and J by 2 bases. CDR3 nucleotides: TGTGCCAGTAGTATCGGCCTAGCGGGGCTCACAGATACGCAGTATTTT. Its translation: CASSIGLAGLTDTQYF.